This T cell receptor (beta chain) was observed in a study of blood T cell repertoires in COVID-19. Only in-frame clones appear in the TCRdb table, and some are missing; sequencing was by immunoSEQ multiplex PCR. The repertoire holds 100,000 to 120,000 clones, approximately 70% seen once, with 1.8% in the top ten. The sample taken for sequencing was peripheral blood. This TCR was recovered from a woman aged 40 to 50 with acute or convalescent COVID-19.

CDR3 in amino acids: CASSLNSERYNEQFF. The CDR3 region has the DNA TGTGCCAGCAGCTTAAACTCAGAGAGGTACAATGAGCAGTTCTTC. The chain links TRBV7-6 to TRBJ2-1; unclear D gene. The V gene's germline CDR1 is SGHVS and CDR2 FNYEAQ. The CDR3 loop spans 15 amino acids. The V end was cut by 2 bases, the J end by 4 bases, with 12 bases between.